The rows below give T cell receptor beta chains drawn from one sample of a study of shared clonotypes between healthy human individuals. Profiled with immunoSEQ multiplex PCR; TCRdb holds only in-frame clones, not every one. The repertoire holds approximately 2.4 million clones, approximately 96% seen once, with 0.1% to 0.15% in the top ten. The sequencing input was naive CD4+ T cells sorted from blood. These receptor sequences come from a man aged 18 to 30 in good health. The CDR3 runs from the conserved cysteine through the conserved F or W. Each record gives: clone size, V gene, J gene, D gene, CDR3 DNA, CDR3 protein. A D gene is named only where the DNA matches it firmly. Only part of the rows carry a size: once, few, many, or a class if the clone is expanded.

clone_size: .
v_call: TRBV27
j_call: TRBJ1-1
d_call: TRBD1
cdr3_nt: TGTGCCAGCAGTTTATACCGGGACAGGGGAATGAACACTGAAGCTTTCTTT
cdr3_aa: CASSLYRDRGMNTEAFF

clone_size: .
v_call: TRBV5-1
j_call: TRBJ2-7
d_call: .
cdr3_nt: TGCGCCAGCAGCTTGGAGGGGGGACTGTACGAGCAGTACTTC
cdr3_aa: CASSLEGGLYEQYF

clone_size: .
v_call: TRBV6-5
j_call: TRBJ1-5
d_call: .
cdr3_nt: TGTGCCAGCAGTTACTCCGTCAATCAGCCCCAGCATTTT
cdr3_aa: CASSYSVNQPQHF

clone_size: .
v_call: TRBV6-6
j_call: TRBJ2-7
d_call: TRBD2
cdr3_nt: TGTGCCAGCAGTTACTCGACACCTAGCGGGTACGAGCAGTACTTC
cdr3_aa: CASSYSTPSGYEQYF

clone_size: .
v_call: TRBV19
j_call: TRBJ2-3
d_call: .
cdr3_nt: TGTGCCAGTAGTTTGGGACGCTCAGATACGCAGTATTTT
cdr3_aa: CASSLGRSDTQYF

clone_size: .
v_call: TRBV7-9
j_call: TRBJ2-3
d_call: TRBD2
cdr3_nt: TGTGCCAGCAGCTTAGCTTCTCCTAGCGGGAGCACAGATACGCAGTATTTT
cdr3_aa: CASSLASPSGSTDTQYF

clone_size: .
v_call: TRBV15
j_call: TRBJ2-7
d_call: TRBD2
cdr3_nt: TGTGCCACCAGGACTAGCGGTGCCTACGAGCAGTACTTC
cdr3_aa: CATRTSGAYEQYF

clone_size: .
v_call: TRBV15
j_call: TRBJ2-7
d_call: .
cdr3_nt: TGTGCCACCAGCAGAGAAGGTGGGCGTCTTGGCGAGCAGTACTTC
cdr3_aa: CATSREGGRLGEQYF

clone_size: .
v_call: TRBV6-1
j_call: TRBJ1-6
d_call: .
cdr3_nt: TGTGCCAGCAGTGAAGTCTCCCCTAGGGCAGCTCATGGTTCACCCCTCCACTTT
cdr3_aa: CASSEVSPRAAHGSPLHF

clone_size: once
v_call: TRBV7-3
j_call: TRBJ2-7
d_call: .
cdr3_nt: TGTGCCAGCAGCTTAGGACTTTGGGGAAACCGCGAGCAGTACTTC
cdr3_aa: CASSLGLWGNREQYF

clone_size: .
v_call: TRBV10-3
j_call: TRBJ2-1
d_call: .
cdr3_nt: TGTGCCATCAGTGAGGGTCTCTACTACAATGAGCAGTTCTTC
cdr3_aa: CAISEGLYYNEQFF

clone_size: .
v_call: TRBV30
j_call: TRBJ1-5
d_call: .
cdr3_nt: TGTGCCTGGAGCGGGGCAGGGGGCAATCAGCCCCAGCATTTT
cdr3_aa: CAWSGAGGNQPQHF

clone_size: .
v_call: TRBV18
j_call: TRBJ1-1
d_call: TRBD1
cdr3_nt: TGTGCCAGCTCACCCGACAGGGACTACACTGAAGCTTTCTTT
cdr3_aa: CASSPDRDYTEAFF

clone_size: .
v_call: TRBV6-6
j_call: TRBJ2-5
d_call: .
cdr3_nt: TGTGCCAGCAGTTCCCAGACTAGTGCGCCAGAGACCCAGTACTTC
cdr3_aa: CASSSQTSAPETQYF

clone_size: .
v_call: TRBV7-9
j_call: TRBJ2-7
d_call: TRBD1
cdr3_nt: TGTGCCAGCAGCTGGCCCCTAGGACAGGCTCTGTCGAAGTTTATGTACTTC
cdr3_aa: CASSWPLGQALSKFMYF

clone_size: .
v_call: TRBV6-5
j_call: TRBJ2-2
d_call: .
cdr3_nt: TGTGCCAGCCGGACCACCGGGGAGCTGTTTTTT
cdr3_aa: CASRTTGELFF

clone_size: .
v_call: TRBV7-2
j_call: TRBJ2-7
d_call: .
cdr3_nt: TGTGCCACAAGACTTGGCGCTAACGACGAGCAGTACTTC
cdr3_aa: CATRLGANDEQYF

clone_size: .
v_call: TRBV29-1
j_call: TRBJ2-7
d_call: TRBD2
cdr3_nt: TGCATTACAATTAGCGGGAGGGTATACGAGCAGTACTTC
cdr3_aa: CITISGRVYEQYF

clone_size: once
v_call: TRBV6-5
j_call: TRBJ2-6
d_call: .
cdr3_nt: TGTGCCAGCAGTTACTACAGAAGCTCTGGGGCCAACGTCCTGACTTTC
cdr3_aa: CASSYYRSSGANVLTF

clone_size: .
v_call: TRBV5-5
j_call: TRBJ2-7
d_call: .
cdr3_nt: TGTGCCAGCAGCTTGAATAGGAGCTCCTACGAGCAGTACTTC
cdr3_aa: CASSLNRSSYEQYF

clone_size: .
v_call: TRBV7-2
j_call: TRBJ2-7
d_call: .
cdr3_nt: TGTGCCAGCAGCCAGCGGCGAGGGTACGAGCAGTACTTC
cdr3_aa: CASSQRRGYEQYF

clone_size: .
v_call: TRBV4-3
j_call: TRBJ2-5
d_call: .
cdr3_nt: TGCGCCAGCAGCCAAGATCACAGTTTCCCAGAGACCCAGTACTTC
cdr3_aa: CASSQDHSFPETQYF

clone_size: .
v_call: TRBV28
j_call: TRBJ2-7
d_call: .
cdr3_nt: TGTGCCAGCGGGGGGTTAAACTACGAGCAGTACTTC
cdr3_aa: CASGGLNYEQYF

clone_size: .
v_call: TRBV19
j_call: TRBJ1-1
d_call: .
cdr3_nt: TGTGCCAGTAGTCCCTGGACGGATAAGGGGCCTGAAGCTTTCTTT
cdr3_aa: CASSPWTDKGPEAFF

clone_size: .
v_call: TRBV5-1
j_call: TRBJ2-7
d_call: .
cdr3_nt: TGCGCCAGCAGCTCGGACAGCCTGAGCTCCTACGAGCAGTACTTC
cdr3_aa: CASSSDSLSSYEQYF

clone_size: .
v_call: TRBV5-1
j_call: TRBJ2-5
d_call: .
cdr3_nt: TGCGCCAGCAGCACAACAGGGAGTCAAGAGACCCAGTACTTC
cdr3_aa: CASSTTGSQETQYF

clone_size: .
v_call: TRBV28
j_call: TRBJ1-5
d_call: .
cdr3_nt: TGTGCCAGCAGTAGCCGGGGGGGTAGCAATCAGCCCCAGCATTTT
cdr3_aa: CASSSRGGSNQPQHF

clone_size: .
v_call: TRBV5-8
j_call: TRBJ2-5
d_call: .
cdr3_nt: TGTGCCAGCAGCTTGGGGCCAGGGCCAGTCGGAGAGACCCAGTACTTC
cdr3_aa: CASSLGPGPVGETQYF

clone_size: .
v_call: TRBV7-9
j_call: TRBJ2-2
d_call: .
cdr3_nt: TGTGCCAGCAGCGTAAACACCGGGGAGCTGTTTTTT
cdr3_aa: CASSVNTGELFF

clone_size: .
v_call: TRBV6-1
j_call: TRBJ1-5
d_call: .
cdr3_nt: TGTGCCAGCAGTGAAGTTCGGGGCTATCAGCCCCAGCATTTT
cdr3_aa: CASSEVRGYQPQHF

clone_size: .
v_call: TRBV30
j_call: TRBJ1-2
d_call: .
cdr3_nt: TGTGCCTGGAGTGTGGGGGTAAACTATGGCTACACCTTC
cdr3_aa: CAWSVGVNYGYTF

clone_size: .
v_call: TRBV6-6
j_call: TRBJ1-2
d_call: .
cdr3_nt: TGTGCCAGCAGTTACGAAGGCAGCAGTGGCTACACCTTC
cdr3_aa: CASSYEGSSGYTF

clone_size: .
v_call: TRBV14
j_call: TRBJ2-7
d_call: TRBD2
cdr3_nt: TGTGCCAGCAGCCCGAGCGGGGGGGGTTACGAGCAGTACTTC
cdr3_aa: CASSPSGGGYEQYF

clone_size: .
v_call: TRBV2
j_call: TRBJ2-6
d_call: .
cdr3_nt: TGTGCCACCCGACAAGAGGGGGCCAACGTCCTGACTTTC
cdr3_aa: CATRQEGANVLTF

clone_size: .
v_call: TRBV6-1
j_call: TRBJ1-5
d_call: .
cdr3_nt: TGTGCCAGCAGTGAAGCAGGCCCTCAGCCCCAGCATTTT
cdr3_aa: CASSEAGPQPQHF

clone_size: .
v_call: TRBV2
j_call: TRBJ1-2
d_call: .
cdr3_nt: TGTGCCAGCAGGCCGGAGGGGGGTTCAGGTGGCTACACCTTC
cdr3_aa: CASRPEGGSGGYTF

clone_size: .
v_call: TRBV7-7
j_call: TRBJ2-1
d_call: TRBD1
cdr3_nt: TGTGCTAGCAGCCGTGGACAGGGGAGGGATGAGCAGTTCTTC
cdr3_aa: CASSRGQGRDEQFF

clone_size: once
v_call: TRBV6-5
j_call: TRBJ2-1
d_call: .
cdr3_nt: TGTGCCAGCAGTTACTCGCGGGTGGGCAATGAGCAGTTCTTC
cdr3_aa: CASSYSRVGNEQFF

clone_size: .
v_call: TRBV6-1
j_call: TRBJ1-2
d_call: TRBD1
cdr3_nt: TGTGCCAGCAATATCGAAACAGGGGGTAACTATGGCTACACCTTC
cdr3_aa: CASNIETGGNYGYTF

clone_size: .
v_call: TRBV5-1
j_call: TRBJ1-5
d_call: .
cdr3_nt: TGCGCCAGCAGCTTAGAGGGAGTTAGCAATCAGCCCCAGCATTTT
cdr3_aa: CASSLEGVSNQPQHF

clone_size: once
v_call: TRBV29-1
j_call: TRBJ2-1
d_call: TRBD2
cdr3_nt: TGCAGCGTTGTAGACGGGAGGTCCAATGAGCAGTTCTTC
cdr3_aa: CSVVDGRSNEQFF

clone_size: once
v_call: TRBV18
j_call: TRBJ2-5
d_call: .
cdr3_nt: TGTGCCAGCTCGCCACCTTTCGGGCGGGAGACCCAGTACTTC
cdr3_aa: CASSPPFGRETQYF

clone_size: .
v_call: TRBV10-3
j_call: TRBJ1-2
d_call: .
cdr3_nt: TGTGCCATCAGTGAATCACAGCAAGGACTTTATGGCTACACCTTC
cdr3_aa: CAISESQQGLYGYTF

clone_size: .
v_call: TRBV5-4
j_call: TRBJ2-5
d_call: .
cdr3_nt: TGTGCCAGCAGCTTGACAGGGAAACAAGAGACCCAGTACTTC
cdr3_aa: CASSLTGKQETQYF

clone_size: .
v_call: TRBV6-5
j_call: TRBJ1-6
d_call: .
cdr3_nt: TGTGCCAGCAGAGCGACAGGTCTTCATTCACCCCTCCACTTT
cdr3_aa: CASRATGLHSPLHF

clone_size: .
v_call: TRBV11-2
j_call: TRBJ2-7
d_call: .
cdr3_nt: TGTGCCAGCAGCTTATTGGGGTTAAGCTCCTACGAGCAGTACTTC
cdr3_aa: CASSLLGLSSYEQYF

clone_size: .
v_call: TRBV10-3
j_call: TRBJ2-5
d_call: TRBD1
cdr3_nt: TGTGCCATCAGCTGGACAGGGGATCAAGAGACCCAGTACTTC
cdr3_aa: CAISWTGDQETQYF

clone_size: .
v_call: TRBV27
j_call: TRBJ1-1
d_call: .
cdr3_nt: TGTGCCAGCAGGGGGTACTCTGAAGCTTTCTTT
cdr3_aa: CASRGYSEAFF

clone_size: .
v_call: TRBV6-1
j_call: TRBJ1-4
d_call: TRBD1
cdr3_nt: TGTGCCAGCAGATCGGACAGGGGGCATGAAAAACTGTTTTTT
cdr3_aa: CASRSDRGHEKLFF

clone_size: .
v_call: TRBV5-1
j_call: TRBJ1-4
d_call: TRBD1
cdr3_nt: TGCGCCAGCAGCTTGGCCGCAGGGGACAGGGGAGTTGAAAAACTGTTTTTT
cdr3_aa: CASSLAAGDRGVEKLFF

clone_size: .
v_call: TRBV5-4
j_call: TRBJ2-7
d_call: .
cdr3_nt: TGTGCCAGCAAGGGACCAAACTACGAGCAGTACTTC
cdr3_aa: CASKGPNYEQYF

clone_size: .
v_call: TRBV12-2
j_call: TRBJ1-6
d_call: .
cdr3_nt: TGTGCAAGTCGCGCTCACTGGACTAATACCTATAATTCACCCCTCCACTTT
cdr3_aa: CASRAHWTNTYNSPLHF

clone_size: .
v_call: TRBV5-1
j_call: TRBJ1-6
d_call: .
cdr3_nt: TGCGCCAGCAGCTTGGAACCGGATTCACCCCTCCACTTT
cdr3_aa: CASSLEPDSPLHF